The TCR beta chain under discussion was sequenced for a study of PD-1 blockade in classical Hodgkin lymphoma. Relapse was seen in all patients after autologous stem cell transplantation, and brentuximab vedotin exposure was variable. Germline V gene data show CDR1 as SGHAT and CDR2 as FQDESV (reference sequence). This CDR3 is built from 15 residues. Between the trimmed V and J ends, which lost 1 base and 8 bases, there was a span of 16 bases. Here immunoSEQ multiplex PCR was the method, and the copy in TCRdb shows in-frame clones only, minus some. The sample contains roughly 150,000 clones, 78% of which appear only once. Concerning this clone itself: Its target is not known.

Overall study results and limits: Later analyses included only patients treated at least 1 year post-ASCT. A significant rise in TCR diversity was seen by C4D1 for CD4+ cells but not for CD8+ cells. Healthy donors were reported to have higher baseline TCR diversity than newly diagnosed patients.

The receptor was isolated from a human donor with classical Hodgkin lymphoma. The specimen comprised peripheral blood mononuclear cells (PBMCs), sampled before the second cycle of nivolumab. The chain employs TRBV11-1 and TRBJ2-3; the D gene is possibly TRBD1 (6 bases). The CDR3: CASSLEAGKGGTQYF. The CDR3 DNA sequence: TGTGCCAGCAGCTTAGAGGCAGGGAAAGGGGGTACGCAGTATTTT.